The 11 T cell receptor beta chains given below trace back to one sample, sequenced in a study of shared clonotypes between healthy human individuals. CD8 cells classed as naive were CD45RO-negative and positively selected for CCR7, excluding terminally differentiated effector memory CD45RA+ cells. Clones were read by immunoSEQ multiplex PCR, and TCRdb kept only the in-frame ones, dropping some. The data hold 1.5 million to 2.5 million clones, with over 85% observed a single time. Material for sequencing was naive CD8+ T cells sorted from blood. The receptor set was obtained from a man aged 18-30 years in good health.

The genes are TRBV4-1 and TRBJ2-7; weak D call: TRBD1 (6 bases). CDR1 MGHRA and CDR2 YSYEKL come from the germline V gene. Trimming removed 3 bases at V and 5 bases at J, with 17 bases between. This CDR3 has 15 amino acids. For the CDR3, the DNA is TGCGCCAGCAGCCAGGTTAACGACAGGCGGCACGAGCAGTACTTC. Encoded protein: CASSQVNDRRHEQYF.

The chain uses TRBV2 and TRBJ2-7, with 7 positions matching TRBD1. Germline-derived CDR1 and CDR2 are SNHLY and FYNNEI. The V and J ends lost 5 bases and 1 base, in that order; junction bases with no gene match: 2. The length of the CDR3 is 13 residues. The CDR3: CASSSGQSYEQYF. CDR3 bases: TGTGCCAGCAGTTCGGGACAGTCCTACGAGCAGTACTTC.

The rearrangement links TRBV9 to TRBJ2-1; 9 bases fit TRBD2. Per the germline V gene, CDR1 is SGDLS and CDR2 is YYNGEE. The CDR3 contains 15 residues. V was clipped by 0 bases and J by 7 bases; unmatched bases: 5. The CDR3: CASSVGIGLANEQFF. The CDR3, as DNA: TGTGCCAGCAGCGTAGGTATCGGACTAGCGAATGAGCAGTTCTTC.

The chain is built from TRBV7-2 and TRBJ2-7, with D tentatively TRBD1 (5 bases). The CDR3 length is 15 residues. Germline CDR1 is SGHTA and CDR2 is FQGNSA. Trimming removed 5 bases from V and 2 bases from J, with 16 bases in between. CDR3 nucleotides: TGTGCCAGCAGCCCCTGGAAGGGGATTGCCTACGAGCAGTACTTC. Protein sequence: CASSPWKGIAYEQYF.

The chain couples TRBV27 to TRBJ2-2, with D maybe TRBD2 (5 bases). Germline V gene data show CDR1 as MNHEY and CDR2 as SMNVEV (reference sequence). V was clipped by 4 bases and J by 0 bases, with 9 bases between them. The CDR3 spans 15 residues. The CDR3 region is CASSYRGANTGELFF. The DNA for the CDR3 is TGTGCCAGCAGTTATCGGGGTGCGAACACCGGGGAGCTGTTTTTT.

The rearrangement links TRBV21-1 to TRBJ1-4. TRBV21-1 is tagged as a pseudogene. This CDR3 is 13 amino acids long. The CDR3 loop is CASAVVSGEKLFF. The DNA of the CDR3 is TGTGCCAGCGCTGTTGTGAGCGGTGAAAAACTGTTTTTT.

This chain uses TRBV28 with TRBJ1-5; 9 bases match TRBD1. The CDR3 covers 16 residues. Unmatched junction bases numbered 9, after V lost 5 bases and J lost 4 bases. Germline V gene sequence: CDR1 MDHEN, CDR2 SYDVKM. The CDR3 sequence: CASSKWTGVMNQPQHF. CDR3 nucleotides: TGTGCCAGCAGTAAATGGACAGGGGTAATGAATCAGCCCCAGCATTTT.

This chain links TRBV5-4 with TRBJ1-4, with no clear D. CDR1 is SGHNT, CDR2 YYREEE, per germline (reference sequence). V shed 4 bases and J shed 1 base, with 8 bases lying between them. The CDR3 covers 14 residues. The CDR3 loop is CASSLTVTNEKLFF. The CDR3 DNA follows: TGTGCCAGCAGCCTCACAGTAACTAATGAAAAACTGTTTTTT.

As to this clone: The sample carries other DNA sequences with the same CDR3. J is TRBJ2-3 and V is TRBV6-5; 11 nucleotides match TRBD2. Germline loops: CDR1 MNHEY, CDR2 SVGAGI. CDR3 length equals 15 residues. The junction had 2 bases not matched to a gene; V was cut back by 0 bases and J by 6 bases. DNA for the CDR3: TGTGCCAGCAGTTACTCGACTAGCGGGGCCGATACGCAGTATTTT. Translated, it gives CASSYSTSGADTQYF.

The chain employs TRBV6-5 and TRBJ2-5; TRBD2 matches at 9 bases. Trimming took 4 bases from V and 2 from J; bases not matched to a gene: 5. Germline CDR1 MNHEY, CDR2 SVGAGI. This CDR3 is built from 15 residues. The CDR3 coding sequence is TGTGCCAGCAGTTGGGGCGGGGGGGAGCAAGAGACCCAGTACTTC. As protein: CASSWGGGEQETQYF.

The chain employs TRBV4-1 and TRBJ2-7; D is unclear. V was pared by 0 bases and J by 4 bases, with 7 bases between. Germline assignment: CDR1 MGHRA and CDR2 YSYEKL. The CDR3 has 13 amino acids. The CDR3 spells CASSQDAFYEQYF. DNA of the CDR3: TGCGCCAGCAGCCAAGATGCTTTTTACGAGCAGTACTTC.